The 11 T cell receptor beta chains below were found in one sample sequenced in a study of T cell changes during pregnancy in multiple sclerosis. Produced via immunoSEQ multiplex PCR; TCRdb's table is partial and in-frame only. The sample consists of 45,000 to 50,000 clones, around 94% of them appearing once. The sequences come from CD4+ T cells from peripheral blood mononuclear cells, collected in the second trimester of pregnancy. These TCRs come from a female donor in good health, enrolled as a control in a pregnancy study.

This sequence joins TRBV27 and TRBJ2-3; D not certain. Trimming cost V 3 bases and J 2 bases, with 12 bases left between them. Germline V lookup: CDR1 MNHEY, CDR2 SMNVEV (reference sequence). This CDR3 has 15 amino acids. CDR3 sequence (DNA): TGTGCCAGCAGTTTTTGGCCACCAGACACAGATACGCAGTATTTT. Protein product: CASSFWPPDTDTQYF.

V is TRBV25-1 and J is TRBJ1-2, with D unresolved. The CDR3 is 11 amino acids. Germline V gene data show CDR1 as MGHDK and CDR2 as SYGVNS. V gave up 5 bases and J gave up 9 bases, with 10 bases separating them. The DNA of the CDR3 is TGTGCCAGCAGTCTACGAATGAGCTACACCTTC. Its protein is CASSLRMSYTF.

The rearrangement links TRBV9 to TRBJ2-3; the match to TRBD2 covers 11 bases. Unmatched junction bases numbered 7, after V lost 1 base and J lost 0 bases. Germline CDR1 is SGDLS and CDR2 is YYNGEE. The CDR3 runs 18 residues. DNA for the CDR3: TGTGCCAGCAGCGTATGGGGCACTAGCGGGGGTAGCACAGATACGCAGTATTTT. This codes for CASSVWGTSGGSTDTQYF.

This rearrangement joins TRBV4-2 to TRBJ2-2; D is unclear. This CDR3 has 13 amino acids. Trimming removed 5 bases at V and 1 base at J, with 5 bases between. Germline loops: CDR1 LGHNA, CDR2 YNFKEQ. CDR3 nucleotide sequence: TGTGCCAGCAGCGAGCGGAACACCGGGGAGCTGTTTTTT. It translates to CASSERNTGELFF.

This chain connects TRBV7-8 to TRBJ1-5; TRBD1 might be the D (5 bases). The CDR3 contains 13 residues. Germline V lookup: CDR1 SGHVS, CDR2 FQNEAQ. The V end lost 5 bases, the J end lost 10 bases, and 15 bases lay between the germline ends. CDR3 coding DNA: TGTGCCAGCAGCCCTGGGGCCGTCGAACCCCAGCATTTT. Protein sequence: CASSPGAVEPQHF.

The rearrangement joins TRBV7-2 to TRBJ1-3; D is unclear. Germline CDR1 reads SGHTA; CDR2 reads FQGNSA. This CDR3 contains 16 residues. Trimming left V 3 bases short and J 2 bases short, with 14 bases between. In nucleotides, the CDR3 is TGTGCCAGCAGCTTCACCGACGGAGGCACTGGAAACACCATATATTTT. Residues: CASSFTDGGTGNTIYF. The full variable domain, rest sourced from reference TRBV7-2 and TRBJ1-3, is GAGVSQSPSNKVTEKGKDVELRCDPISGHTALYWYRQSLGQGLEFLIYFQGNSAPDKSGLPSDRFSAERTGGSVSTLTIQRTQQEDSAVYLCASSFTDGGTGNTIYFGEGSWLTVV.

V usage is TRBV10-3 and J usage is TRBJ2-7; D perhaps matches TRBD2 (6 bases). CDR3 length: 16 residues. Looked up from germline, CDR1 is ENHRY and CDR2 is SYGVKD. Trimming removed 4 bases from V and 0 bases from J, with 16 bases in between. The CDR3 loop reads CAISVSRSGSSYEQYF. The CDR3 nucleotides are TGTGCCATCAGTGTGAGTAGGTCCGGGAGCTCCTACGAGCAGTACTTC.

The V gene is TRBV9, the J gene TRBJ2-5; D not resolved. V lost 2 bases, J lost 0 bases, and 8 bases lay in between. CDR1 is SGDLS and CDR2 is YYNGEE in the germline V gene. The CDR3 consists of 14 residues. The CDR3 DNA sequence: TGTGCCAGCAGCGTGCTTGCGGACCAAGAGACCCAGTACTTC. Translated: CASSVLADQETQYF.

The chain is built from TRBV27 and TRBJ2-7; 10 bases line up with TRBD2. This CDR3 comprises 15 residues. V lost 6 bases to trimming and J lost 4 bases; unmatched junction nucleotides: 9. The V gene's germline CDR1 is MNHEY and CDR2 SMNVEV (reference sequence). The DNA of the CDR3 is TGTGCCAGCAGACTAGCGGGGTTCCCCCAATACGAGCAGTACTTC. Its translation: CASRLAGFPQYEQYF.

The chain joins TRBV20-1 to TRBJ1-2, with D perhaps matching TRBD1 (6 bases). This CDR3 comprises 10 residues. Deletions cut 6 bases from V and 8 bases from J, with 10 bases between. Germline V lookup: CDR1 DFQATT, CDR2 SNEGSKA (reference sequence). CDR3 in amino acids: CSATGSGYTF. In nucleotides, the CDR3 is TGCAGTGCAACAGGGTCGGGCTACACCTTC.

The count of this clone is one. The rearrangement uses TRBV4-3 and TRBJ1-5; D possibly corresponds to TRBD1 (5 bases). Germline CDR1 is LGHNA and CDR2 is YSLEER. This CDR3 has 13 residues. Deletions cut 0 bases from V and 6 bases from J, with 6 bases between. CDR3 in DNA: TGCGCCAGCAGCCAAGATAGGGGTCAGCCCCAGCATTTT. The encoded protein is CASSQDRGQPQHF.